The entry below describes one T cell receptor (beta chain). Many counts were recorded for this clone. The antigen it recognizes is unknown. The read ends 3 residues before the CDR3 terminus; that terminus is restored from the germline J gene. Standard criteria, namely reduction of serum IgG, IgA and/or IgM below the normal range together with specific antibody deficiency, were applied for the diagnosis of CVID. A total of 45 or so subjects (approximately 15 female and 30 or so male; age range about 8 to 65 years, mean age around 37) were included in the CVID group. Both CVID patients and healthy controls were predominantly of Caucasian heritage. At the time of study participation, every CVID subject had been on replacement immunoglobulin therapy for at least one year. No CVID subject was ill or taking immunomodulatory or immunosuppressive medication when blood was collected. From each donor, roughly 5 to 8.5 ml of heparinized peripheral whole blood was collected. Genomic DNA from adults with common variable immune deficiency (CVID) and from healthy adult controls was used for sequencing of TCRbeta CDR3 repertoires. Diluted blood was density-centrifuged over Hypaque 1077 or Ficoll-Paque to isolate peripheral blood mononuclear cells. Unsorted mononuclear cells served as the source of genomic DNA, which was extracted either by Qiagen column purification or by a centrifugation-based method.

The sample belongs to a study of T cell clonality in common variable immunodeficiency (dated by TCRdb to the mid-2010s). The research as a whole found: Although equal DNA input was used, an average of roughly 89,000 unique sequences per sample was obtained for controls, compared with about 29,000 for CVID samples. It was noted by the authors that sequencing of the repertoires of T cell subpopulations would be needed to clarify the cause of the increased clonality in CVID. Correlations between repertoire features and clinical complications were limited by patient heterogeneity within the CVID cohort. CVID TCRbeta sequences reportedly showed fewer deletions and N-nucleotide insertions and lacked highly modified clones with 13 or more V deletions. TCRbeta clonality was higher in CVID subjects than in healthy controls (t-test p = 0.018), and the increase was most characteristic of about a third of subjects. Healthy controls shared more TCRbeta clones with each other than CVID subjects shared among themselves (p < 0.0001).

Equivalent amounts of genomic DNA from CVID and control samples were used as sequencing input. For every sample, a 60 bp segment covering the rearranged TCRbeta CDR3 region was amplified and then sequenced. TCRbeta amplification used the immunoSEQ assay, a bias-corrected multiplex PCR with high-throughput sequencing. The study's own analysis went as follows. Every unique nucleotide sequence was considered a clone and was annotated with V, D and J genes, copy number and frequency. Sequences were labeled productive if in frame, and non-productive if out of frame or containing stop codons. As previously described, clonality was computed from Shannon's entropy. Mean CDR3 Kyte-Doolittle hydropathy was derived from the predicted amino acid sequences of productive clones. The R hclust function was used to hierarchically cluster scaled V gene usage with Manhattan distance and complete linkage. Clone sharing by CDR3 amino acid sequence was assessed by resampling 12 repertoires per group over 100 rounds. Repertoires were searched for roughly 63 published EBV-specific and around 240 published CMV-specific TCRbeta sequences. Two CVID samples yielding fewer than 10,000 sequences were excluded from analysis, leaving more than 35 CVID repertoires. TCRdb mirrors the immuneACCESS table, restricted to in-frame sequences. Some clones are absent from its copies; in checked studies, under half trace to an unresolved V gene, and the reason for the others is unknown. V and J calls and clone size come straight from that table; D and trimming were deduced from the DNA. The sample has roughly 42,000 clones on record, with no singletons. Jointly, the top ten make up around 5.8% of the sample.

Trimming takes 2 bases off V and 3 bases off J; junction bases not matched to a gene: 0. The cysteine opens and the phenylalanine closes a CDR3 of 12 amino acids. Shown are 27 bases from within the CDR3, in frame from base 1. Based on the germline V gene (reference sequence), the CDR1 and CDR2 sequences are GTSNPN and SVGIG. The clonotype originates from a human donor with common variable immunodeficiency. What was sequenced was peripheral blood mononuclear cells. The receptor chain draws on TRBV30 and TRBJ1-2, and 7 bases in between align with TRBD1. Partial CDR3 DNA: TGTGCCTGGAGTCAGGGGGACTATGGC. Translated, this is CAWSQGDYG. The whole CDR3 region reads CAWSQGDYGYTF.